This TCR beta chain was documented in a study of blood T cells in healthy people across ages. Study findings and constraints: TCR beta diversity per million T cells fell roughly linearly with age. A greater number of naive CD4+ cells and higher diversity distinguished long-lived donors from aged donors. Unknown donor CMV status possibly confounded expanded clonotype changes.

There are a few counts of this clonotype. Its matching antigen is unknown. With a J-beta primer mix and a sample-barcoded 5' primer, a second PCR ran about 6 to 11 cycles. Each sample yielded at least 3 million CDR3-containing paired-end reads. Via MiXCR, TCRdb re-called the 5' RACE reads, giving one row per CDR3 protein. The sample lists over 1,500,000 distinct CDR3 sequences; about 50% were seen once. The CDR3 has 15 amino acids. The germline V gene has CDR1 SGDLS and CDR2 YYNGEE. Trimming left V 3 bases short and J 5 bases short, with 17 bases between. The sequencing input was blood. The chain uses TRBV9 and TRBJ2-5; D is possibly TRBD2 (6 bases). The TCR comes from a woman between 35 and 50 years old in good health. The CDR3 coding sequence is TGTGCCAGCAGCGGTTCGGGGGTGGTAATGGAGACCCAGTACTTC. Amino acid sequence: CASSGSGVVMETQYF.